Following are 30 T cell receptor beta chains from one sample sequenced in a study of tumor and adjacent non-tumor tissue in lung cancer. No cell sorting was done before RNA was extracted from the tissue. More than 3 cm separated this lung sample from the edge of the tumor. The library came from three nested PCR rounds adapted from ARM-PCR protocols. One entry per CDR3 protein, called by TCRdb with MiXCR from the multiplex PCR reads. The repertoire holds approximately 47,000 distinct CDR3 sequences, less than 70% seen once, with 25% to 35% in the top ten. What was sequenced was distant non-tumor lung tissue. The receptors derive from a woman in her 70s with non-small cell lung cancer.

The chain joins TRBV29-1 to TRBJ2-1; maybe TRBD2 (6 bases). The germline V gene encodes CDR1 SQVTM and CDR2 ANQGSEA. The CDR3 loop spans 12 amino acids. This CDR3 reads CGGDGTYNEQFF. For the CDR3, the DNA is TGCGGCGGGGACGGGACCTACAATGAGCAGTTCTTC.

This clonotype was found many times. The genes are TRBV6-1 and TRBJ1-6; the D gene is possibly TRBD1 (5 bases). The CDR3 is 15 amino acids. Germline values: CDR1 MNHNS, CDR2 SASEGT. Trimming cost V 4 bases and J 6 bases, with 13 bases left between them. CDR3 amino acids: CASSGGLGANSPLHF. The CDR3 nucleotides are TGTGCCAGCAGTGGGGGACTGGGAGCTAATTCACCCCTCCACTTT.

Worth noting for this clonotype: One junction end disagrees with the germline gene, perhaps due to a read error. The chain is built from TRBV28 and TRBJ2-1; the match to TRBD2 covers 8 bases. Germline values: CDR1 MDHEN, CDR2 SYDVKM. The CDR3 has 12 amino acids. The CDR3 protein is CAERECRNEQLF. The CDR3 DNA sequence: TGTGCCGAGCGGGAGTGCCGCAATGAGCAGCTCTTC.

This clonotype was observed many times. This chain uses TRBV7-9 with TRBJ2-7, with 7 positions matching TRBD2. Germline V CDR1 and CDR2: SEHNR, FQNEAQ (reference sequence). V lost 3 bases, J lost 5 bases, and 1 base stayed unmatched. This CDR3 is 12 amino acids long. The CDR3 is CASSFGLDEQYF. CDR3 DNA: TGTGCCAGCAGCTTCGGACTAGACGAGCAGTACTTC.

This clonotype was seen more than once but under ten times. V and J are TRBV28 and TRBJ1-2; D is undetermined. V lost 3 bases and J lost 2, with 7 bases in between. The CDR3 has 13 residues. Germline loops: CDR1 MDHEN, CDR2 SYDVKM. The CDR3 DNA follows: TGTGCCAGCAGTTTCGGGGAGAACTATGGCTACACCTTC. Residues: CASSFGENYGYTF.

There are a few counts of this clonotype. This chain links TRBV2 with TRBJ1-2, with a tentative D call TRBD1 (6 bases). The CDR3 length is 12 residues. Trimming left V 5 bases short and J 6 bases short, with 10 bases between. Germline values: CDR1 SNHLY, CDR2 FYNNEI. Written as DNA, the CDR3 is TGTGCCAGCAGTCTACAGGGAAATGGCTACACCTTC. Protein sequence: CASSLQGNGYTF.

This clonotype was counted at least ten times. This rearrangement joins TRBV10-1 to TRBJ2-1; 13 nucleotides line up with TRBD2. The CDR3 covers 14 residues. The germline V gene has CDR1 WNHNN and CDR2 SYGVQD (reference sequence). V trimming: 2 bases; J trimming: 8 bases; junction bases outside the gene matches: 0. The CDR3 loop reads CASSEGTSGDEQFF. As DNA, the CDR3 is TGCGCCAGCAGTGAGGGGACTAGCGGGGATGAGCAGTTCTTC.

Turning to this clonotype: A read error may produce the germline difference seen at one junction end. The chain links TRBV10-3 to TRBJ2-7; 10 bases are a match to TRBD2. In germline, CDR1 is ENHRY, CDR2 SYGVKD. This CDR3 comprises 15 residues. The CDR3 loop reads CAITEGTSDTYEQYF. The DNA for the CDR3 is TGTGCCATCACTGAGGGGACTAGCGATACCTACGAGCAGTACTTC.

The gene calls are TRBV14 and TRBJ2-7, with D maybe TRBD1 (6 bases). Trimming cost V 0 bases and J 6 bases, with 9 bases left between them. In germline, CDR1 is SGHDN, CDR2 FVKESK. The CDR3 is made up of 13 amino acids. CDR3 DNA sequence: TGTGCCAGCAGCCAAGATATCAGGGGCGAGCAGTACTTC. Amino acid sequence: CASSQDIRGEQYF. Based on the CDR3 plus reference TRBV14 and TRBJ2-7, the full variable domain is EAGVTQFPSHSVIEKGQTVTLRCDPISGHDNLYWYRRVMGKEIKFLLHFVKESKQDESGMPNNRFLAERTGGTYSTLKVQPAELEDSGVYFCASSQDIRGEQYFGPGTRLTVT.

Concerning this clonotype itself: Possible read error: a much larger clone is one base away. The chain joins TRBV20-1 to TRBJ2-7; D possibly corresponds to TRBD2 (5 bases). The CDR3 is 12 amino acids. Germline assignment: CDR1 DFQATT and CDR2 SNEGSKA (reference sequence). The CDR3 region has the DNA TGCAGTACTAGTCCGGATACCAACGAGCAGTACTTC. It specifies CSTSPDTNEQYF.

For this clonotype: In this CDR3 the conserved last residue, phenylalanine or tryptophan, is missing, so a read error is likely. The J gene is TRBJ2-1, the V gene TRBV14; 9 nucleotides align to TRBD1. The CDR3 totals 16 residues. CDR1 SGHDN and CDR2 FVKESK come from the germline V gene. Here the CDR3 reads CANSQVTGGAYNEQFI. As DNA, the CDR3 is TGTGCCAACAGCCAAGTTACAGGGGGCGCCTACAATGAGCAGTTCATC.

There are many counts of this clonotype. The chain employs TRBV20-1 and TRBJ1-1; D might be TRBD1 (5 bases). V shed 4 bases and J shed 4 bases, with 19 bases lying between them. The CDR3 runs 15 residues. The germline CDR1 and CDR2 sequences are DFQATT and SNEGSKA (reference sequence). In DNA, the CDR3 is TGCAGTGCTAAAGGAGGGGCATGGAGTGGCACTGAAGCTTTCTTT. It codes for CSAKGGAWSGTEAFF.

A remark on this clonotype: Since no conserved phenylalanine or tryptophan closes the CDR3, a read error is the likely cause. The rearrangement uses TRBV4-2 and TRBJ2-2, with no clear D. V dropped 0 bases and J dropped 7 bases, with 15 bases sitting between them. CDR3 length: 16 amino acids. Germline loops: CDR1 LGHNA, CDR2 YNFKEQ. CDR3 sequence reads: CASSQDWATSIGELFL. The CDR3 nucleotides are TGTGCCAGCAGCCAAGATTGGGCCACGAGCATCGGGGAGCTGTTTCTT.

This chain uses TRBV6-1 with TRBJ2-1, with D possibly matching TRBD1 (5 bases). This CDR3 spans 15 amino acids. The V gene lost 2 bases and the J gene lost 5 bases, with 13 bases spanning the gap. Looked up from germline, CDR1 is MNHNS and CDR2 is SASEGT. CDR3 sequence (DNA): TGTGCCAGCAGTGAACAGGGCAGCACCCACAATGAGCAGTTCTTC. This gives the protein CASSEQGSTHNEQFF.

The sample holds a few counts of this clonotype. This clone may be a read error of a much larger clone one base away. The rearrangement links TRBV11-2 to TRBJ2-1; D is possibly TRBD2 (5 bases). Looked up from germline, CDR1 is SGHAT and CDR2 is FQNNGV. The CDR3 extends over 12 amino acids. Here the CDR3 reads CASSSGLNGQFF. In nucleotides, the CDR3 is TGTGCCAGCAGCTCTGGACTCAATGGGCAGTTCTTC.

As for this clonotype: A junction boundary mismatches the germline segment, possibly from a read error. The J gene is TRBJ2-7, the V gene TRBV6-6; the match to TRBD2 covers 8 bases. Germline lookup yields CDR1 MNHNY and CDR2 SVGAGI (reference sequence). The CDR3 contains 15 residues. The chain's CDR3 is CVSSPKLAGWYEQYF. The CDR3 DNA reads TGTGTCAGCAGTCCCAAATTAGCGGGGTGGTATGAGCAGTACTTC.

With respect to this clonotype: The junction departs from the called germline gene at one end, perhaps through a read error. V is TRBV6-5 and J is TRBJ1-2, with a tentative D call TRBD1 (5 bases). CDR1 and CDR2 from the germline V gene are MNHEY and SVGAGI. The CDR3 extends over 15 amino acids. This chain's CDR3 is CASTYQSTQGYGCTF. The CDR3 DNA is TGTGCCAGCACTTACCAGTCCACCCAGGGCTATGGCTGCACCTTC.

The V and J genes are TRBV11-2 and TRBJ2-2; perhaps TRBD2 as D (5 bases). From germline, CDR1 is SGHAT and CDR2 FQNNGV. V was clipped by 7 bases and J by 4 bases, with 13 bases between them. The length of the CDR3 is 14 residues. Here the CDR3 DNA reads TGTGCCAGCAACCTGGACTTTGGCACCGGGGAGCTGTTTTTT. This encodes CASNLDFGTGELFF.

Comments on this clonotype: A read error may be the cause here, since a much bigger clone is one base away. The V and J genes are TRBV4-1 and TRBJ2-7; TRBD1 is a possible D gene (6 bases). Germline-derived CDR1 and CDR2 are MGHRA and YSYEKL. The CDR3 spans 17 residues. CDR3 in amino acids: CASSQFERGSHSYGQYF. DNA of the CDR3: TGCGCCAGCAGCCAGTTTGAAAGGGGGTCCCACTCCTACGGGCAGTACTTC.

As regards this clonotype: One end of the junction does not line up with germline, which may come from a read error. DNA for the CDR3: TGTGCCGGCAGTATCGGGACAGGGAAGGAAACCCAGTACTTC. Protein sequence: CAGSIGTGKETQYF. The chain uses TRBV12-3 or TRBV12-4 and TRBJ2-5, with TRBD1 matching 9 bases. The CDR3 contains 14 residues.

As for this clonotype: With a much larger clone just one base away, this may be a read error. The chain combines TRBV30 with TRBJ1-1; D perhaps matches TRBD1 (6 bases). CDR3 length equals 13 residues. Germline lookup yields CDR1 GTSNPN and CDR2 SVGIG (reference sequence). The CDR3 bases are TGTGCCTGGTCGGGACACTTTAACACTGAAACTTTCTTT. Amino acid sequence: CAWSGHFNTETFF.

As regards this clonotype: One end of the junction varies from germline; a read error may be responsible. This chain connects TRBV15 to TRBJ2-5, with D hard to call. This CDR3 comprises 16 residues. Germline V lookup: CDR1 LNHNV, CDR2 YYDKDF (reference sequence). CDR3 nucleotide sequence: TGTGCCACCAGCAGAGAGGTTTCGGTGTACCAAGAGACCAAGTACTTC. Amino acid sequence: CATSREVSVYQETKYF.

This clonotype has only a few counts. This may come from a read error, since a much larger clone is one base off. This chain joins TRBV10-3 and TRBJ2-1, with D possibly TRBD1 on 7 matching bases. V dropped 8 bases and J dropped 9 bases, with 17 bases sitting between them. The length of the CDR3 is 13 residues. Germline CDR1 and CDR2: ENHRY and SYGVKD. The CDR3 nucleotides are TGTGCCATCGGTTCTCTGGAGGGGGCTGAGCAGTTCTTC. Protein: CAIGSLEGAEQFF.

As concerns this clonotype: One end of the junction fails to match germline, which may point to a read error. J is TRBJ1-6 and V is TRBV4-1; D gene uncertain. This CDR3 spans 13 amino acids. CDR1 and CDR2 from the germline V gene are MGHRA and YSYEKL. CDR3 sequence reads: CARSQDRDSPLHF. CDR3 nucleotides: TGCGCCAGGAGCCAAGACCGCGATTCACCGCTCCACTTT.

This chain uses TRBV20-1 with TRBJ1-5, with no clear D. Between the trimmed V and J ends, which lost 3 bases and 0 bases, there was a span of 9 bases. The CDR3 loop spans 14 amino acids. CDR1 and CDR2 (germline): DFQATT, SNEGSKA (reference sequence). This CDR3 is CSASSHYSNQPQHF. CDR3 in DNA: TGCAGTGCTAGTTCTCACTATAGCAATCAGCCCCAGCATTTT.

In this sample, this clonotype turned up a few times. One base away lies a much larger clone, so this may be a sequencing read error. The gene calls are TRBV20-1 and TRBJ2-3; D is unresolved. Trimming left V 0 bases short and J 5 bases short, with 15 bases between. Looked up from germline, CDR1 is DFQATT and CDR2 is SNEGSKA (reference sequence). The CDR3 has 15 amino acids. The CDR3 DNA reads as TGCAGTGCTAGAGATTCGCGCCCCGGCATAGATACGCAGTATTTT. This gives the protein CSARDSRPGIDTQYF.

A note on this clonotype: As the CDR3 is not closed by the conserved phenylalanine or tryptophan, this likely results from a read error. This sequence joins TRBV10-2 and TRBJ1-1; D call uncertain. Germline CDR1 reads WSHSY; CDR2 reads SAAADI. The CDR3 has 15 amino acids. CDR3 coding DNA: TGCGCCAGCAGGGAGTGGAGCACTCCGAACACTGAAGCTTTCTCT. Encoded protein: CASREWSTPNTEAFS.

This clonotype appeared once. At one end, the junction sequence differs from germline, possibly due to a read error. The chain is built from TRBV20-1 and TRBJ2-2; D is possibly TRBD2 (6 bases). The CDR3 is 15 amino acids. Germline V gene lookup returns CDR1 DFQATT and CDR2 SNEGSKA (reference sequence). DNA of the CDR3: TGCAGTGTTACAAGAGCGGGTGAGGAAACCGGGGAGCTGTTCTTT. This translates into CSVTRAGEETGELFF.

Concerning this clonotype itself: This may come from a read error, since a much larger clone is one base off. This chain links TRBV5-4 with TRBJ2-1; D not resolved. The CDR3 sequence is 16 residues long. The germline V gene encodes CDR1 SGHNT and CDR2 YYREEE (reference sequence). V was clipped by 4 bases and J by 7 bases, with 21 bases between them. CDR3 residues: CASSLELSGPKNEQFF. The CDR3 region has the DNA TGTGCCAGCAGCCTAGAACTCTCCGGGCCCAAGAATGAGCAGTTCTTC.

The V and J genes are TRBV11-2 and TRBJ2-2; tentatively, D is TRBD2 (5 bases). From germline, CDR1 is SGHAT and CDR2 FQNNGV. Trimming stripped 2 bases from V and 3 bases from J, with 16 bases between. The CDR3 length is 17 residues. CDR3 sequence (DNA): TGTGCCAGCAGCTTAAAGAGGTCCGGGATGGACACCGGGGAGCTGTTTTTT. It specifies CASSLKRSGMDTGELFF. Filled out from reference TRBV11-2 and TRBJ2-2, the complete variable domain reads EAGVAQSPRYKIIEKRQSVAFWCNPISGHATLYWYQQILGQGPKLLIQFQNNGVVDDSQLPKDRFSAERLKGVDSTLKIQPAKLEDSAVYLCASSLKRSGMDTGELFFGEGSRLTVL.